Listed here are 17 T cell receptor beta chains from one sample, sequenced in a study of Graves' ophthalmopathy and Graves' hyperthyroidism. Investigators amplified TCR beta CDR3 regions from RNA transcripts. The first-round RT-PCR employed HTBI primers together with the Qiagen OneStep RT-PCR kit. A multiplex PCR was then performed as the second round. TCRdb re-called the multiplex PCR reads through MiXCR, storing one row per CDR3 protein. The repertoire includes fewer than 400,000 distinct CDR3 sequences, about 18% of them detected once, and around 1.5% sits in the top ten. Sequencing was carried out using peripheral blood. Every receptor here comes from a woman between 18 and 30 years old with Graves' ophthalmopathy.

This clonotype appeared a few times. A much larger clone lies one base from this, so it may be a read error. The chain uses TRBV6-2 or TRBV6-3 and TRBJ2-2; perhaps TRBD1 as D (5 bases). The CDR3 totals 15 residues. Per the germline V gene, CDR1 is MNHEY and CDR2 is SVGEGT. Written as DNA, the CDR3 is TGTGTCAGCAGGCGACAGATCTCGAACACCGGGGAGCTGTTTTTT. Its translation is CVSRRQISNTGELFF.

This clonotype occurred many times. One base away lies a much larger clone, so this may be a sequencing read error. The chain recombines TRBV2 with TRBJ1-1, with 7 positions matching TRBD1. The CDR3 loop spans 15 amino acids. V lost 6 bases to trimming and J lost 3 bases; unmatched junction nucleotides: 10. The germline V gene has CDR1 SNHLY and CDR2 FYNNEI. The CDR3 DNA follows: TGTGCCAGCAGGTTAGCCGGGACAGAGGACACTGAAGCTTTCTTT. This translates into CASRLAGTEDTEAFF. Full variable domain (missing parts from reference TRBV2 and TRBJ1-1): EPEVTQTPSHQVTQMGQEVILRCVPISNHLYFYWYRQILGQKVEFLVSFYNNEISEKSEIFDDQFSVERPDGSNFTLKIRSTKLEDSAMYFCASRLAGTEDTEAFFGQGTRLTVV.

This clonotype was observed a handful of times. The chain has TRBV28 and TRBJ2-5, with D possibly matching TRBD2 (5 bases). This CDR3 contains 15 residues. The germline V and J ends were trimmed by 4 bases and 9 bases, with 21 bases remaining between them. CDR1 MDHEN and CDR2 SYDVKM come from the germline V gene. CDR3 in DNA: TGTGCCAGCAGTTCCCTGGGAGCGGTGGGGTTGGCCCAGTACTTC. Encoded protein: CASSSLGAVGLAQYF.

This clonotype showed up many times. This chain uses TRBV5-1 with TRBJ1-1; tentative D call: TRBD1 (5 bases). Between the trimmed V and J ends, which lost 6 bases and 4 bases, there was a span of 19 bases. Germline CDR1 is SGHRS and CDR2 is YFSETQ. The CDR3 sequence is 15 residues long. CDR3 loop: CASTPLEGMSTEAFF. CDR3 in DNA: TGCGCCAGCACCCCCCTGGAGGGGATGAGCACTGAAGCTTTCTTT.

This clonotype has ten or more counts. The gene calls are TRBV6-2 or TRBV6-3 and TRBJ1-1; D is unclear. This CDR3 region has 15 residues. V dropped 0 bases and J dropped 3 bases, with 11 bases sitting between them. Germline assignment: CDR1 MNHEY and CDR2 SVGEGT. CDR3 coding DNA: TGTGCCAGCAGTTACTCGTCGATTCGGGACACTGAAGCTTTCTTT. It specifies CASSYSSIRDTEAFF.

This clonotype has at least ten counts. Being one base from a much bigger clone, this may be a read error. The chain combines TRBV6-1 with TRBJ1-6, with a weak D call TRBD1 (5 bases). The CDR3 contains 16 residues. CDR1 MNHNS and CDR2 SASEGT come from the germline V gene. As DNA, the CDR3 is TGTGCCGGCAGTCGAAGAGGGGATGGCAGAAATTCACCCCTCCACTTT. Its translation: CAGSRRGDGRNSPLHF.

This clonotype was counted ten times or more. CDR3 loop: CASSSQGSYNSPLHF. Here the CDR3 DNA reads TGTGCCAGCAGTTCCCAGGGGTCCTATAATTCACCCCTCCACTTT. This rearrangement joins TRBV28 to TRBJ1-6, with D possibly matching TRBD1 (6 bases). V was shortened by 4 bases and J by 1 base, with 8 bases between the two germline ends. The CDR3 loop spans 15 amino acids. Looked up from germline, CDR1 is MDHEN and CDR2 is SYDVKM. The full variable domain, its missing parts supplied by reference TRBV28 and TRBJ1-6, is DVKVTQSSRYLVKRTGEKVFLECVQDMDHENMFWYRQDPGLGLRLIYFSYDVKMKEKGDIPEGYSVSREKKERFSLILESASTNQTSMYLCASSSQGSYNSPLHFGNGTRLTVT.

This clonotype was seen a few times. The chain links TRBV4-2 to TRBJ1-3, with a weak D call TRBD1 (5 bases). The CDR3 sequence is 15 residues long. Germline V CDR1 and CDR2: LGHNA, YNFKEQ. V was pared by 4 bases and J by 3 bases, with 13 bases between. The CDR3 region has the DNA TGTGCCAGCAGCCTTTACCAGGGAGGTGGAAACACCATATATTTT. Protein: CASSLYQGGGNTIYF.

In this sample, this clonotype turned up many times. The rearrangement joins TRBV20-1 to TRBJ2-5; D is ambiguous. This CDR3 comprises 14 residues. The V end was cut by 6 bases, the J end by 5 bases, with 19 bases between. Germline CDR1 DFQATT, CDR2 SNEGSKA (reference sequence). CDR3 region: CSARADPGGETQYF. The CDR3 DNA follows: TGCAGTGCACGGGCGGACCCCGGTGGGGAGACCCAGTACTTC.

By sample fraction, this clonotype is medium-sized (0.01 to 0.1%). The V call is TRBV12-3 or TRBV12-4, the J call TRBJ1-1; 7 bases are shared with TRBD1. V shed 6 bases and J 0 bases; nucleotides not matched to a gene: 1. The CDR3 length is 13 residues. CDR3 coding DNA: TGTGCCAGCAGGGACAGGATGAACACTGAAGCTTTCTTT. As protein: CASRDRMNTEAFF.

This clonotype occurred many times. The J gene is TRBJ2-7, the V gene TRBV12-5; a weak D match, TRBD1 (6 bases). The germline V and J ends were trimmed by 7 bases and 3 bases, with 16 bases remaining between them. Per the germline V gene, CDR1 is LGHNT and CDR2 is FRNRAP. The CDR3 totals 14 residues. CDR3 sequence (DNA): TGTGCTAGTGCTCCGGACAGTCACTTCTACGAGCAGTACTTC. Translation gives CASAPDSHFYEQYF.

There are many counts of this clonotype. V gene TRBV6-1 combines with J gene TRBJ2-2; 11 bases map to TRBD2. Trimming at V came to 5 bases and at J to 5 bases, leaving 4 bases not matched to a gene. The V gene's germline CDR1 is MNHNS and CDR2 SASEGT. The CDR3 spans 15 residues. CDR3 in DNA: TGTGCCAGCAGTCTAGCGGGAGGAGGGACCGGGGAGCTGTTTTTT. Residues: CASSLAGGGTGELFF.

V usage is TRBV6-2 or TRBV6-3 and J usage is TRBJ2-7; D may be TRBD1 or TRBD2 (5 bases each). CDR1 is MNHEY and CDR2 is SVGEGT in the germline V gene. Trimming shortened V by 6 bases and J by 2 bases, and 17 bases separated the two germline ends. The CDR3 is made up of 15 amino acids. DNA of the CDR3: TGTGCCAGCAGGCACTCCGGGGACCCAGCCTACGAGCAGTACTTC. Protein sequence: CASRHSGDPAYEQYF.

This sequence joins TRBV29-1 and TRBJ2-3; TRBD2 matches 7 bases. This CDR3 is 14 amino acids long. The V and J ends lost 3 bases and 0 bases, in that order; junction bases with no gene match: 3. Germline V gene sequence: CDR1 SQVTM, CDR2 ANQGSEA. The DNA for the CDR3 is TGCAGCGTTGACGGAGCGGGAAGCACAGATACGCAGTATTTT. Its translation is CSVDGAGSTDTQYF.

This clonotype was observed at least ten times. The J gene is TRBJ2-5, the V gene TRBV12-3 or TRBV12-4; possibly TRBD2 for D (5 bases). Trimming left V 1 base short and J 4 bases short, with 7 bases between. The CDR3 is made up of 13 amino acids. DNA of the CDR3: TGTGCCAGCAGTTTAGTGGGGAGAGAGACCCAGTACTTC. The encoded protein is CASSLVGRETQYF.

This rearrangement joins TRBV19 to TRBJ2-7, with D maybe TRBD2 (5 bases). The CDR3 sequence is 12 residues long. V lost 5 bases and J lost 5, with 10 bases in between. The germline V gene encodes CDR1 LNHDA and CDR2 SQIVND (reference sequence). The CDR3 nucleotides read TGTGCCAGTAGTGCGGGTCTGGACGAGCAGTACTTC. It yields the protein CASSAGLDEQYF.

The genes are TRBV12-3 or TRBV12-4 and TRBJ2-7, with 7 bases lining up with TRBD1. The V and J ends lost 7 bases and 3 bases, in that order; junction bases with no gene match: 6. The CDR3 is 13 residues long. In DNA form, the CDR3 reads TGTGCCAGCATAGGGGACAGCGACTACGAGCAGTACTTC. The encoded protein is CASIGDSDYEQYF.